This TCR beta chain was sequenced in a study of CD8+ T cells in alopecia areata. The length of the CDR3 is 13 residues. V was pared by 7 bases and J by 2 bases, with 9 bases between. RNA was extracted and reverse transcribed into cDNA as the sequencing template. TCRdb keeps only in-frame clones here, not all; method: immunoSEQ multiplex PCR. The data hold under 200,000 clones, with around 71% observed a single time. Treatment indicated: oral pan-JAK inhibitor, 5-10 mg twice daily. Separation by sorting yielded CD4+ and CD8+ T cells from PBMCs. This clone has only a few counts. What it recognizes is unknown. Whole-study results and caveats: Higher clonality was seen in lesional scalp than in normal scalp, especially in alopecia totalis/universalis. Among the 100 top clones, expanded CD8+ clones, like scalp clonality, were significantly decreased by tofacitinib.

The chain couples TRBV23-1 to TRBJ2-1; TRBD1 might be the D (5 bases). TRBV23-1 counts as an open reading frame of uncertain function. The sequence came from a human donor with alopecia areata. The sample consisted of CD4+ T cells sorted from blood, taken at week 4, from a patient treated with tofacitinib. The DNA of the CDR3 is TGCGCCAGCATGCAGGGCGCCTACAATGAGCAGTTCTTC. It translates to CASMQGAYNEQFF.